This TCR beta chain was sequenced for a study of OX40 agonist ivuxolimab in advanced cancers. The overall study: Patients received the agonistic anti-OX40 (CD134) antibody ivuxolimab. People who had prior anti-PD-1, anti-PD-L1 or anti-CTLA-4 therapy could take part, and roughly 44% had some.

Any history of autoimmune disease or systemic immunosuppression disqualified patients. Here immunoSEQ multiplex PCR was the method, and the copy in TCRdb shows in-frame clones only, minus some. The top ten hold about 3% of the sample, which has 55,000 to 70,000 clones, roughly 85% seen once. There are 15 residues in the CDR3. Germline assignment: CDR1 MRHNA and CDR2 SNTAGT. Between the trimmed V and J ends, which lost 1 base and 0 bases, there was a span of 9 bases. Material: CD4+ or CD8+ T cells sorted from blood, obtained in a trial of the OX40 agonist ivuxolimab. The chain links TRBV6-4 to TRBJ2-5; D is unclear. This receptor was obtained from an adult with an advanced solid tumor such as melanoma, head and neck, liver or kidney cancer. The CDR3 region has the DNA TGTGCCAGCAGTGACTTTCTAAGGGACCAAGAGACCCAGTACTTC. Translation gives CASSDFLRDQETQYF.